This is a list of T cell receptor beta chains from one sample in a study of shared clonotypes between healthy human individuals. Data came from immunoSEQ multiplex PCR; TCRdb stores just in-frame clones and leaves some out. The profile shows 1.4 million or so clones, approximately 98.5% of them singletons. Sequencing was carried out using naive CD4+ T cells sorted from blood. Receptors were obtained from a man aged 25-45 years in good health. The CDR3 runs from the conserved cysteine through the conserved F or W.

>TRBV19
CASSQGLAGVVTYEQYF
>TRBV7-2
CASRHSSPWTIDYGYTF
>TRBV11-2
CASSLRGANEKLFF
>TRBV28
CASSTGRTSGRAGGGTQYF
>TRBV14
CASSQEPGVAYEQYF
>TRBV29-1
CSVGASGNTIYF
>TRBV7-3
CASSLFSSYEQYF
>TRBV7-2
CASSISGTSYNEQFF
>TRBV29-1
CSVGPGVASGANVLTF
>TRBV18
CASSREAGHQETQYF
>TRBV28
CASSLSGQGVSGNTIYF
>TRBV5-1
CASSLAKGLAYEQYF
>TRBV5-4
CASSLDRGFGGYTF
>TRBV5-4
CASGLAGAYNEQFF
>TRBV30
CAWGGEGGTDTQYF
>TRBV11-2
CASSLEPGANYNEQFF
>TRBV10-3
CAISPGDTQYF
>TRBV6-1
CASLRGASSYNEQFF
>TRBV2
CASGAFTDTQYF
>TRBV7-7
CASSLAQGQPQHF
>TRBV9
CASSVWASDYNEQFF
>TRBV9
CASSIDPGQGSLLHEQYF
>TRBV19
CASSLREGNTGELFF
>TRBV7-6
CASSLRRGRVSGTSTDTQYF
>TRBV14
CASSRGQAYGYTF
>TRBV7-7
CASSAVAGGPDTQYF
>TRBV9
CASSVGGAPGETQYF
>TRBV7-2
CASSPVNEQFF
>TRBV28
CASSPTAPETQYF
>TRBV5-4
CASSLGGALEYVNEQFF
>TRBV27
CASSSVSGAGELFF
>TRBV28
CASSTPYGYTF
>TRBV11-2
CASSLAVGSFYEQYF
>TRBV28
CASTLGYYGYTF
>TRBV29-1
CSVGGADGNLLDTIYF
>TRBV27
CASSAVAGGVGNTIYF
>TRBV5-1
CASSPGTSGSRGFYNEQFF
>TRBV7-9
CASSSTGGAREEYF
>TRBV11-2
CASSPGTGSLGTIYF
>TRBV29-1
CSVARQGRATNEKLFF
>TRBV7-3
CASSFSPTNEQFF
>TRBV5-1
CASSLLGKSYEQYF
>TRBV2
CASSDGGRRITDTQYF
>TRBV4-3
CASSQVLAGGTSYEQYF
>TRBV25-1
CASSEFGSGTVSYEQYF
>TRBV5-4
CASSLGGPSSYEQYF
>TRBV12-5
CASGLLAGGTDTQYF
>TRBV11-2
CASSRDRANEKLFF
>TRBV25-1
CASSPLAGDGYNEQFF
>TRBV28
CASRSPRQGTGELFF